Listed here is a single T cell receptor beta chain. Its antigen is currently unknown. This record comes from a study of T cell responses to AZD1222 COVID-19 vaccine. Findings of the study overall: Repertoires in all cases were sampled only once the peak T cell response had passed. Just a handful of people given AZD1222 tested seropositive at baseline. Spike-specific TCR repertoires showed rising breadth and depth after two AZD1222 doses.

The assay was immunoSEQ multiplex PCR, and TCRdb's table has in-frame clones only and misses some. The data contain about 85,000 clones, around 86% of them singletons. This TCR was recovered from an adult in good health. The sample here was peripheral blood, taken on day 0 of AZD1222 vaccination.

Here the CDR3 DNA reads TGCAGTGCGGCGGCCCCGAGCACCCAGTACTTC. Protein: CSAAAPSTQYF. The chain is built from TRBV20-1 and TRBJ2-5, with unresolved D. The germline V gene has CDR1 DFQATT and CDR2 SNEGSKA (reference sequence). CDR3 length: 11 amino acids. V gave up 6 bases and J gave up 8 bases, with 13 bases separating them.